The 31 T cell receptor beta chains reported below all come from one sample, sequenced in a study of OX40 agonist ivuxolimab in advanced cancers. Data came from immunoSEQ multiplex PCR; TCRdb stores just in-frame clones and leaves some out. The table includes tens of thousands of clones, roughly 80% detected once. Sequenced material: CD4+ or CD8+ T cells sorted from blood, taken in a trial of the OX40 agonist ivuxolimab. These receptors all come from an adult with an advanced solid tumor such as melanoma, head and neck, liver or kidney cancer.

The J gene is TRBJ2-3, the V gene TRBV6-5; 10 nucleotides agree with TRBD2. The CDR3 has 15 residues. V was pared by 5 bases and J by 0 bases, with 2 bases of the junction left unmatched. Looked up from germline, CDR1 is MNHEY and CDR2 is SVGAGI. CDR3 coding DNA: TGTGCCAGCAGTCGGACTAGCGGTAGCACAGATACGCAGTATTTT. Its translation is CASSRTSGSTDTQYF.

The chain links TRBV9 to TRBJ2-7; the D gene could be TRBD1 or TRBD2 (6 bases each). The V gene lost 4 bases and the J gene lost 0 bases, with 14 bases spanning the gap. Germline CDR1 is SGDLS and CDR2 is YYNGEE. The CDR3 loop spans 15 amino acids. CDR3 protein: CASSPSWGASYEQYF. Here the CDR3 DNA reads TGTGCCAGCAGCCCATCTTGGGGGGCCTCCTACGAGCAGTACTTC.

The chain employs TRBV9 and TRBJ1-5; D is uncertain. The CDR3 runs 15 residues. From germline, CDR1 is SGDLS and CDR2 YYNGEE. The germline V and J ends were trimmed by 0 bases and 5 bases, with 12 bases remaining between them. CDR3 region: CASSVVSGNDQPQHF. CDR3 in DNA: TGTGCCAGCAGCGTAGTGTCCGGGAATGATCAGCCCCAGCATTTT.

The chain uses TRBV7-2 and TRBJ2-7; D is unclear. The CDR3 has 13 residues. The germline CDR1 and CDR2 sequences are SGHTA and FQGNSA. Between the trimmed V and J ends, which lost 2 bases and 6 bases, there was a span of 11 bases. CDR3 DNA: TGTGCCAGCAGCTTAACATCCCCGGCCGAGCAGTACTTC. It encodes CASSLTSPAEQYF.

This clone was seen only a few times. The V and J genes are TRBV11-2 and TRBJ1-2; D is perhaps TRBD1 (5 bases). The CDR3 is 16 amino acids. V lost 1 base to trimming and J lost 7 bases, with 19 bases between them. Germline-derived CDR1 and CDR2 are SGHAT and FQNNGV. CDR3 DNA sequence: TGTGCCAGCAGCTTAGGAGTAGGGACCGTCTTGACTGGCTACACCTTC. Translated: CASSLGVGTVLTGYTF.

The chain employs TRBV27 and TRBJ2-2; D is ambiguous. The CDR3 runs 13 residues. Germline V gives CDR1 MNHEY, CDR2 SMNVEV (reference sequence). The germline V and J ends were trimmed by 0 bases and 5 bases, with 4 bases remaining between them. The CDR3 DNA sequence: TGTGCCAGCAGTTTATCGGAGACCGGGGAGCTGTTTTTT. Translated, it gives CASSLSETGELFF.

This chain connects TRBV12-5 to TRBJ2-3; D remains unclear. The CDR3 is 12 amino acids. Germline V gives CDR1 LGHNT, CDR2 FRNRAP. V lost 1 base, J lost 4 bases, and 3 bases lay in between. The CDR3 region has the DNA TGTGCTAGTGGTTTGGGGGCAGATACGCAGTATTTT. Translated, it gives CASGLGADTQYF.

V gene TRBV9 combines with J gene TRBJ1-1, with D tentatively TRBD1 (6 bases). V was trimmed by 0 bases and J by 0 bases, leaving 15 bases between them. Germline assignment: CDR1 SGDLS and CDR2 YYNGEE. This CDR3 is 17 amino acids long. The CDR3 DNA reads as TGTGCCAGCAGCGTAGCTGGGGGGCTGACGGTGAACACTGAAGCTTTCTTT. Protein sequence: CASSVAGGLTVNTEAFF.

This rearrangement joins TRBV2 to TRBJ1-5, with TRBD1 matching 9 bases. Germline trimming cut 1 base from V and 4 bases from J; bases unmatched to any gene: 8. Germline V gives CDR1 SNHLY, CDR2 FYNNEI. The CDR3 runs 17 residues. CDR3 protein: CASSEVLGQGSNQPQHF. DNA for the CDR3: TGTGCCAGCAGTGAAGTCCTGGGACAGGGTTCGAATCAGCCCCAGCATTTT.

V usage is TRBV6-5 and J usage is TRBJ2-7; D is unresolved. Germline loops: CDR1 MNHEY, CDR2 SVGAGI. V gave up 6 bases and J gave up 4 bases, with 19 bases separating them. The CDR3 covers 15 residues. This CDR3 is CASSQNPGRPYEQYF. The DNA for the CDR3 is TGTGCCAGCAGCCAAAACCCCGGCAGACCTTACGAGCAGTACTTC.

The chain joins TRBV10-2 to TRBJ2-7; D is perhaps TRBD1 (5 bases). Germline V gene data show CDR1 as WSHSY and CDR2 as SAAADI. V dropped 0 bases and J dropped 3 bases, with 9 bases sitting between them. The CDR3 runs to 14 residues. Here the CDR3 reads CASSESGQDYEQYF. The CDR3 DNA reads as TGCGCCAGCAGTGAGTCGGGGCAGGACTACGAGCAGTACTTC.

The genes are TRBV5-1 and TRBJ2-1; 11 positions agree with TRBD2. The CDR3 is 17 amino acids. J was trimmed by 9 bases and V by 0 bases; bases with no gene match: 11. Germline values: CDR1 SGHRS, CDR2 YFSETQ. Here the CDR3 DNA reads TGCGCCAGCAGCTTGGCCCCCTCGACTAGCGGGACTTCTGAGCAGTTCTTC. It encodes CASSLAPSTSGTSEQFF.

The gene calls are TRBV6-4 and TRBJ2-3, with 10 bases identical to TRBD2. This CDR3 is built from 16 residues. CDR1 MRHNA and CDR2 SNTAGT come from the germline V gene. V was pared by 3 bases and J by 1 base, with 4 bases of the junction left unmatched. The CDR3 DNA reads as TGTGCCAGCAGTGAATCCGGGACTAGCGGCACAGATACGCAGTATTTT. Protein sequence: CASSESGTSGTDTQYF.

This clone was seen a handful of times. This chain joins TRBV30 and TRBJ2-7, with TRBD2 as a possible D gene (6 bases). V was pared by 4 bases and J by 3 bases, with 16 bases between. CDR3 size: 14 residues. Germline CDR1 and CDR2: GTSNPN and SVGIG (reference sequence). The CDR3 sequence is CAWTFPRRVYEQYF. The CDR3 nucleotides read TGTGCCTGGACCTTCCCCCGGAGGGTCTACGAGCAGTACTTC.

The rearrangement links TRBV4-1 to TRBJ1-2, with TRBD1 as a possible D gene (6 bases). The V end lost 9 bases, the J end lost 4 bases, and 12 bases lay between the germline ends. This CDR3 is built from 12 residues. In germline, CDR1 is MGHRA, CDR2 YSYEKL. CDR3 DNA sequence: TGCGCCAGTCAGGGGACCGGCTATGGCTACACCTTC. Protein: CASQGTGYGYTF.

The rearrangement links TRBV2 to TRBJ1-6; 7 bases are a match to TRBD1. Germline lookup yields CDR1 SNHLY and CDR2 FYNNEI. The J segment lost 1 base and the V segment lost 5 bases, leaving 2 bases of the junction unmatched. The CDR3 sequence is 15 residues long. CDR3: CASSPGQSYNSPLHF. The CDR3 nucleotides are TGTGCCAGCAGTCCGGGACAGTCCTATAATTCACCCCTCCACTTT.

The chain employs TRBV28 and TRBJ2-7, with 7 bases aligning to TRBD1. Germline CDR1 and CDR2: MDHEN and SYDVKM. J gave up 3 bases and V 3 bases, and 8 bases lay outside the gene matches. The CDR3 has 15 amino acids. The DNA for the CDR3 is TGTGCCAGCAGTTTTGAGGCAGGGGGTCACTACGAGCAGTACTTC. Amino acids: CASSFEAGGHYEQYF.

This chain links TRBV4-1 with TRBJ2-6; D unclear. Trimming cost V 1 base and J 2 bases, with 0 bases left between them. Per germline, CDR1 MGHRA and CDR2 YSYEKL. The CDR3 is 13 residues long. Written as DNA, the CDR3 is TGCGCCAGCAGCCAAGCTGGGGCCAACGTCCTGACTTTC. This translates into CASSQAGANVLTF.

This rearrangement joins TRBV30 to TRBJ1-6, with D uncertain. The length of the CDR3 is 11 residues. Germline V gives CDR1 GTSNPN, CDR2 SVGIG (reference sequence). The V end was cut by 5 bases, the J end by 6 bases, with 5 bases between. CDR3 region: CAWGANSPLHF. The CDR3 DNA is TGTGCCTGGGGAGCTAATTCACCCCTCCACTTT. Full variable domain (remainder filled in from reference TRBV30 and TRBJ1-6): SQTIHQWPATLVQPVGSPLSLECTVEGTSNPNLYWYRQAAGRGLQLLFYSVGIGQISSEVPQNLSASRPQDRQFILSSKKLLLSDSGFYLCAWGANSPLHFGNGTRLTVT.

The chain employs TRBV10-2 and TRBJ2-7, with 8 bases lining up with TRBD1. J was trimmed by 5 bases and V by 7 bases; bases with no gene match: 10. This CDR3 has 14 residues. Per the germline V gene, CDR1 is WSHSY and CDR2 is SAAADI. The CDR3 here is CASTQGRGLNEQYF. The CDR3 DNA reads as TGCGCCAGCACCCAGGGCAGGGGGCTCAACGAGCAGTACTTC.

The chain recombines TRBV4-2 with TRBJ1-5; 8 nucleotides agree with TRBD1. The CDR3 spans 16 residues. Germline CDR1 is LGHNA and CDR2 is YNFKEQ. Trimming cost V 3 bases and J 7 bases; bases outside gene matches: 11. The CDR3 DNA reads as TGTGCCAGCAGCCAGGGAGGAGGACAGGGTAGGCAGCCCCAGCATTTT. Encoded protein: CASSQGGGQGRQPQHF.

This clone has only a few counts. This chain links TRBV9 with TRBJ2-3; D gene uncertain. This CDR3 spans 15 amino acids. The germline V and J ends were trimmed by 4 bases and 0 bases, with 12 bases remaining between them. The germline V gene encodes CDR1 SGDLS and CDR2 YYNGEE. In DNA form, the CDR3 reads TGTGCCAGCAGCACCACCCCGTCTAGCACAGATACGCAGTATTTT. Protein sequence: CASSTTPSSTDTQYF.

This chain connects TRBV28 to TRBJ2-7; the D is unclear. V was clipped by 2 bases and J by 2 bases, with 4 bases between them. Germline V gives CDR1 MDHEN, CDR2 SYDVKM. The CDR3 length is 12 residues. DNA for the CDR3: TGTGCCAGCAGTTTAGACACCTACGAGCAGTACTTC. Translation gives CASSLDTYEQYF. Using reference TRBV28 and TRBJ2-7 for the parts outside the CDR3, the full variable domain is DVKVTQSSRYLVKRTGEKVFLECVQDMDHENMFWYRQDPGLGLRLIYFSYDVKMKEKGDIPEGYSVSREKKERFSLILESASTNQTSMYLCASSLDTYEQYFGPGTRLTVT.

This sequence joins TRBV7-2 and TRBJ2-7; no reliable D call. CDR3 length equals 15 residues. In germline, CDR1 is SGHTA, CDR2 FQGNSA. The V end lost 1 base, the J end lost 4 bases, and 14 bases lay between the germline ends. In DNA form, the CDR3 reads TGTGCCAGCAGCTTAGATAGCACCGGTATTTACGAGCAGTACTTC. Its protein is CASSLDSTGIYEQYF.

V and J are TRBV27 and TRBJ2-7; TRBD1 might be the D (5 bases). The CDR3 is made up of 14 amino acids. V dropped 4 bases and J dropped 5 bases, with 15 bases sitting between them. CDR1 and CDR2 from the germline V gene are MNHEY and SMNVEV (reference sequence). DNA for the CDR3: TGTGCCAGCAGTTCACAGGTCTCAATAGACGAGCAGTACTTC. It translates to CASSSQVSIDEQYF.

The chain employs TRBV18 and TRBJ1-2; D perhaps matches TRBD1 (5 bases). V was cut by 2 bases and J by 4 bases, with 14 bases left in between. CDR3 length: 15 residues. CDR1 is KGHSH, CDR2 LQKENI, per germline. The CDR3 reads CASSPRDGSPYGYTF. The CDR3 DNA is TGTGCCAGCTCACCAAGGGACGGGTCCCCCTATGGCTACACCTTC.

The chain has TRBV29-1 and TRBJ1-2, with no clear D. This CDR3 has 16 amino acids. Germline CDR1 reads SQVTM; CDR2 reads ANQGSEA. Trimming left V 3 bases short and J 4 bases short, with 21 bases between. CDR3 DNA: TGCAGCGTTGAGTCTGGGTTCGGTGCTCAATTCTATGGCTACACCTTC. Its protein is CSVESGFGAQFYGYTF.

This chain links TRBV7-6 with TRBJ2-7; D could derive from TRBD1 or TRBD2 (6 bases each). The germline V and J ends were trimmed by 1 base and 3 bases, with 19 bases remaining between them. Per the germline V gene, CDR1 is SGHVS and CDR2 is FNYEAQ. The CDR3 spans 17 residues. The DNA of the CDR3 is TGTGCCAGCAGCTTAGGAATCCGGGGGCCGCGCGGCTACGAGCAGTACTTC. It translates to CASSLGIRGPRGYEQYF.

The V gene is TRBV4-1, the J gene TRBJ1-5; D is perhaps TRBD1 (5 bases). The germline CDR1 and CDR2 sequences are MGHRA and YSYEKL. The CDR3 sequence is 18 residues long. Trimming stripped 0 bases from V and 2 bases from J, with 17 bases between. The CDR3 nucleotides read TGCGCCAGCAGCCAAGATCAGGGAGGGATCAAGGGCAATCAGCCCCAGCATTTT. This sequence encodes CASSQDQGGIKGNQPQHF.

V gene TRBV18 combines with J gene TRBJ2-1, with D hard to call. V lost 2 bases and J 3 bases, leaving 11 bases between the germline ends. CDR3 length equals 15 residues. CDR1 KGHSH and CDR2 LQKENI come from the germline V gene. Written as DNA, the CDR3 is TGTGCCAGCTCACCAGGCAGGCAAGACTACAATGAGCAGTTCTTC. Translation gives CASSPGRQDYNEQFF.

This clone was seen once. This sequence joins TRBV18 and TRBJ1-3; 8 bases map to TRBD1. The germline V gene has CDR1 KGHSH and CDR2 LQKENI. The CDR3 loop spans 15 amino acids. After removal of 4 bases from V and 2 bases from J, the junction contained 4 bases not matched to a gene. The CDR3 loop is CASSRDRTTGNTIYF. CDR3 nucleotide sequence: TGTGCCAGCTCACGGGACAGGACAACTGGAAACACCATATATTTT. The full variable domain, with the rest looked up from reference TRBV18 and TRBJ1-3, is NAGVMQNPRHLVRRRGQEARLRCSPMKGHSHVYWYRQLPEEGLKFMVYLQKENIIDESGMPKERFSAEFPKEGPSILRIQQVVRGDSAAYFCASSRDRTTGNTIYFGEGSWLTVV.